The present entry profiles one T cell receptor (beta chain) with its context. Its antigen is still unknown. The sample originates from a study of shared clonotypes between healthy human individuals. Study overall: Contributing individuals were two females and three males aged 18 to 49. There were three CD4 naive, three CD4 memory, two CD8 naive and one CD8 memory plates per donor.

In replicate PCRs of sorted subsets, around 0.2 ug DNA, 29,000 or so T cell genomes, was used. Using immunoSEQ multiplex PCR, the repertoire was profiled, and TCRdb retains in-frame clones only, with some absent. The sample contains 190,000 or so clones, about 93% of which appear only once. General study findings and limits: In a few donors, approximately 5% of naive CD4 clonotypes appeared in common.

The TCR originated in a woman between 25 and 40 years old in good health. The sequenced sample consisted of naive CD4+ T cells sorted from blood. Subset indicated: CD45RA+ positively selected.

The CDR3 loop is CASSFSGVYGYTF. CDR3 nucleotides: TGTGCCAGCAGCTTTTCCGGAGTCTATGGCTACACCTTC. The chain joins TRBV7-9 to TRBJ1-2; D is uncertain. Trimming took off 3 bases at V and 4 bases at J, with 9 bases between the two ends. The CDR3 totals 13 residues. Germline V gene sequence: CDR1 SEHNR, CDR2 FQNEAQ (reference sequence). Full variable domain (outside the CDR3, taken from reference TRBV7-9 and TRBJ1-2): DTGVSQNPRHKITKRGQNVTFRCDPISEHNRLYWYRQTLGQGPEFLTYFQNEAQLEKSRLLSDRFSAERPKGSFSTLEIQRTEQGDSAMYLCASSFSGVYGYTFGSGTRLTVV.